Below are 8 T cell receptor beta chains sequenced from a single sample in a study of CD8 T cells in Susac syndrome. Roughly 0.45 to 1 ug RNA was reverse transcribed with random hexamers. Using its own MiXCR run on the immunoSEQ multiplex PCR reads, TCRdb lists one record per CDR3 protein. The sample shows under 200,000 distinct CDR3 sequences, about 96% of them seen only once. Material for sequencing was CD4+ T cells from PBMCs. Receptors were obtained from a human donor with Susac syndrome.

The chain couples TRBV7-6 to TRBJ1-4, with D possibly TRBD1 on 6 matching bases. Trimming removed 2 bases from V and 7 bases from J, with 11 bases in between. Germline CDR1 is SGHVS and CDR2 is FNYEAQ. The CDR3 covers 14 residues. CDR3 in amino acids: CASSLYTGTEKLFF. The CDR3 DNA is TGTGCCAGCAGCTTATATACAGGGACTGAAAAACTGTTTTTT.

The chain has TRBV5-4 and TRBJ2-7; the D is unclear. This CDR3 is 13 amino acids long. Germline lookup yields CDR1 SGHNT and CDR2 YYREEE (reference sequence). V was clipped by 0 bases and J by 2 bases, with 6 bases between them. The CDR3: CASSLGKTYEQYF. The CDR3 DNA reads TGTGCCAGCAGCTTGGGGAAAACCTACGAGCAGTACTTC.

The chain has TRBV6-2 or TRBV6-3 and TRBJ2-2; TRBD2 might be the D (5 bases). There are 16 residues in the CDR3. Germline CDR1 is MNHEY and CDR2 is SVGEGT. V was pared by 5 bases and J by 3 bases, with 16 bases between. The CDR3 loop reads CASSHPDSWDTGELFF. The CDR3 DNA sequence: TGTGCCAGCAGTCACCCGGACTCTTGGGACACCGGGGAGCTGTTTTTT.

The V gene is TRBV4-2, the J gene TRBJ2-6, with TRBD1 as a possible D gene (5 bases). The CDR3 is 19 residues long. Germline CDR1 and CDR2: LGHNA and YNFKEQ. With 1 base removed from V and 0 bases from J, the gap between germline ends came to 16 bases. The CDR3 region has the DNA TGTGCCAGCAGCCAAGCGGCCAGGGATACCAACTCTGGGGCCAACGTCCTGACTTTC. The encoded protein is CASSQAARDTNSGANVLTF.

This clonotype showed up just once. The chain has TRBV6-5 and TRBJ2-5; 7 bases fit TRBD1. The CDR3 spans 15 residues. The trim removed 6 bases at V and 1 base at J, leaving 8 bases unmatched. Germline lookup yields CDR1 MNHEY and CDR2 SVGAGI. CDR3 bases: TGTGCCAGCAGGACTTCCGGGACAGCCCAAGAGACCCAGTACTTC. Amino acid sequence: CASRTSGTAQETQYF.

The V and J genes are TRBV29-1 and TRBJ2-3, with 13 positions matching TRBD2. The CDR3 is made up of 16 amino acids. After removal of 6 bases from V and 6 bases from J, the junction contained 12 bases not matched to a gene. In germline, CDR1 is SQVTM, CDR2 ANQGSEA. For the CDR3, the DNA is TGCAGCGTCGTACTAGCGGGAGGGCAACTCGGGGATACGCAGTATTTT. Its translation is CSVVLAGGQLGDTQYF.

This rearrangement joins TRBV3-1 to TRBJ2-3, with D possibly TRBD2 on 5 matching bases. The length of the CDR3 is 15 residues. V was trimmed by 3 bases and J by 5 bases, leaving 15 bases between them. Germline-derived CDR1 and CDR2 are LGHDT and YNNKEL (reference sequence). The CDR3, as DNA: TGTGCCAGCAGCCATACATCTGACGGGGTAGATACGCAGTATTTT. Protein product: CASSHTSDGVDTQYF.

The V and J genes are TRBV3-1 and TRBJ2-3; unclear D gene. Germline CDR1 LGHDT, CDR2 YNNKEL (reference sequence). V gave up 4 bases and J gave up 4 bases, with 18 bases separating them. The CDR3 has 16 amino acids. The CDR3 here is CASSPDPGPRADTQYF. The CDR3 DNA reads TGTGCCAGCAGCCCGGACCCCGGGCCTCGGGCAGATACGCAGTATTTT.